Presented here are 14 T cell receptor beta chains from one specimen sequenced in a study of blood T cell repertoires in COVID-19. Assay used: immunoSEQ multiplex PCR; TCRdb lists only in-frame clones, some missing. The top ten hold approximately 6.6% of the sample, which has under 300,000 clones, about 88% seen once. The specimen sequenced was PBMCs or T cells enriched from blood (not recorded which). These receptors originate from a woman between 50 and 59 years old who had been exposed to COVID-19.

This sequence joins TRBV20-1 and TRBJ2-3, with D tentatively TRBD2 (6 bases). The CDR3 runs 16 residues. The V end was cut by 3 bases, the J end by 6 bases, with 22 bases between. Germline V gene sequence: CDR1 DFQATT, CDR2 SNEGSKA (reference sequence). The CDR3 loop is CSASPYTGRGLDTQYF. As DNA, the CDR3 is TGCAGTGCTAGTCCGTACACAGGTCGGGGACTCGATACGCAGTATTTT.

The chain combines TRBV9 with TRBJ1-1; 8 bases are a match to TRBD1. Germline V gene sequence: CDR1 SGDLS, CDR2 YYNGEE. V gave up 2 bases and J gave up 0 bases; unmatched junction bases: 0. There are 14 residues in the CDR3. CDR3 sequence: CASSVTGVNTEAFF. CDR3 coding DNA: TGTGCCAGCAGCGTGACAGGGGTGAACACTGAAGCTTTCTTT.

This clone was counted only a few times. The rearrangement links TRBV9 to TRBJ1-1; D gene unclear. The CDR3 is 13 amino acids. The ends were cut back, 0 bases at V and 4 bases at J, with 7 bases in the middle. The germline V gene has CDR1 SGDLS and CDR2 YYNGEE. The CDR3: CASSVGPGTEAFF. In DNA form, the CDR3 reads TGTGCCAGCAGCGTAGGTCCGGGCACTGAAGCTTTCTTT.

V is TRBV29-1 and J is TRBJ1-1; D unclear. The germline CDR1 and CDR2 sequences are SQVTM and ANQGSEA. The V gene lost 1 base and the J gene lost 1 base, with 7 bases spanning the gap. The CDR3 runs 13 residues. For the CDR3, the DNA is TGCAGCGTTGAAGCACAGAGGAACACTGAAGCTTTCTTT. Its protein product is CSVEAQRNTEAFF.

V gene TRBV6-2 or TRBV6-3 combines with J gene TRBJ1-3, with a weak D call TRBD1 (5 bases). Trimming removed 5 bases from V and 4 bases from J, with 12 bases in between. This CDR3 contains 14 residues. Germline CDR1 reads MNHEY; CDR2 reads SVGEGT. The CDR3 region is CASSITGWGNTIYF. The CDR3 nucleotides read TGTGCCAGCAGTATTACAGGATGGGGAAACACCATATATTTT.

The J gene is TRBJ1-2, the V gene TRBV30; possibly TRBD1 for D (6 bases). CDR3 length: 15 amino acids. Trimming cost V 2 bases and J 3 bases, with 16 bases left between them. Germline V lookup: CDR1 GTSNPN, CDR2 SVGIG (reference sequence). The CDR3 sequence: CAWSFQTGSYYGYTF. In nucleotides, the CDR3 is TGTGCCTGGAGTTTTCAGACAGGCTCATACTATGGCTACACCTTC.

The V call is TRBV11-2, the J call TRBJ2-1; 7 bases line up with TRBD1. V lost 2 bases to trimming and J lost 4 bases; unmatched junction nucleotides: 5. CDR3 length: 15 residues. Germline V lookup: CDR1 SGHAT, CDR2 FQNNGV. This chain's CDR3 is CASSLRNRGYNEQFF. For the CDR3, the DNA is TGTGCCAGCAGCTTAAGAAACAGGGGATACAATGAGCAGTTCTTC.

The chain combines TRBV28 with TRBJ1-3; D gene uncertain. V was shortened by 7 bases and J by 6 bases, with 13 bases between the two germline ends. CDR1 MDHEN and CDR2 SYDVKM come from the germline V gene. CDR3 size: 13 residues. CDR3 coding DNA: TGTGCCAGCACGAAGGCAGGTCTAAACACCATATATTTT. It codes for CASTKAGLNTIYF.

The CDR3: CASSPLYGYTF. The CDR3 nucleotides are TGTGCCAGCAGCCCACTGTATGGCTACACCTTC. This rearrangement joins TRBV3-1 (or the pseudogene TRBV3-2) to TRBJ1-2; D call uncertain. Trimming pared 4 bases from V and 5 bases from J, leaving 5 bases between. Germline lookup yields CDR1 LGHDT and CDR2 YNNKEL (reference sequence). The CDR3 has 11 amino acids.

DNA for the CDR3: TGTGCCAGCAGTTTTAGATTCGGTCAACCCGGGACAAATACCGGGGAGCTGTTTTTT. This gives the protein CASSFRFGQPGTNTGELFF. The V call is TRBV27, the J call TRBJ2-2; maybe TRBD1 (6 bases). The CDR3 length is 19 residues. V dropped 3 bases and J dropped 5 bases, with 25 bases sitting between them. Germline lookup yields CDR1 MNHEY and CDR2 SMNVEV (reference sequence).

The chain joins TRBV15 to TRBJ2-1, with D possibly matching TRBD1 (6 bases). The CDR3 runs 17 residues. Trimming removed 5 bases at V and 3 bases at J, with 20 bases between. The germline CDR1 and CDR2 sequences are LNHNV and YYDKDF (reference sequence). CDR3 sequence: CATSPTPTGNDYNEQFF. DNA for the CDR3: TGTGCCACCAGCCCTACCCCTACAGGGAACGACTACAATGAGCAGTTCTTC.

The gene calls are TRBV5-5 and TRBJ2-7; TRBD2 agrees at 10 bases. Germline CDR1 is SGHKS and CDR2 is YYEKEE (reference sequence). V trimming: 1 base; J trimming: 4 bases; junction bases outside the gene matches: 8. CDR3 length: 16 amino acids. The CDR3 DNA reads TGTGCCAGCAGCTTGCTATCCCTAGCGGGGGAATACGAGCAGTACTTC. It specifies CASSLLSLAGEYEQYF.

This clone was recorded only once. V is TRBV5-1 and J is TRBJ1-4; D is ambiguous. The CDR3 runs 14 residues. The V and J ends lost 4 bases and 0 bases respectively, with 7 bases between them. Per germline, CDR1 SGHRS and CDR2 YFSETQ. The CDR3 DNA follows: TGCGCCAGCAGCCGCAGTGCAACTAATGAAAAACTGTTTTTT. As protein: CASSRSATNEKLFF.

V usage is TRBV5-6 and J usage is TRBJ2-5; 9 bases match TRBD1. This CDR3 has 15 amino acids. The V and J ends lost 0 bases and 3 bases, in that order; junction bases with no gene match: 3. Germline V gene data show CDR1 as SGHDT and CDR2 as YYEEEE. CDR3 sequence (DNA): TGTGCCAGCAGCTTGGTCCGGACAGGGGAAGAGACCCAGTACTTC. It specifies CASSLVRTGEETQYF.